This T cell receptor beta chain was obtained from a study of blood T cell repertoires in COVID-19. Study-wide background: PBMCs, B-cell-depleted T cells, or T cells provided the cDNA or gDNA that made up the material.

Trimming took off 4 bases at V and 3 bases at J, with 9 bases between the two ends. Per germline, CDR1 LGHDT and CDR2 YNNKEL (reference sequence). CDR3 size: 13 residues. Assay: immunoSEQ multiplex PCR; the TCRdb copy retains only in-frame clones and omits some. In the table there are approximately 150,000 clones, 75% to 90% of which are singletons. The participants were between about 18 and 90 years old and came from 24 US areas. Grouping used clinical history reported by participants in a survey and questionnaire. People in the exposed group encountered a COVID-19 case within 2 weeks before entering the study.

The V call is TRBV3-1 (or the pseudogene TRBV3-2), the J call TRBJ1-2; D is unclear. The sample comprised PBMCs or T cells enriched from blood (not recorded which). This receptor was identified in a man in his sixties or seventies who had been exposed to COVID-19. The CDR3 nucleotides read TGTGCCAGCAGCCGGCGGGTAGACTATGGCTACACCTTC. Translating it yields CASSRRVDYGYTF.